This T cell receptor (beta chain) was found in a study of cytomegalovirus exposure and HLA in healthy donors. V lost 4 bases, J lost 0 bases, and 7 bases lay in between. The CDR3 is 14 residues long. Germline V gives CDR1 SNHLY, CDR2 FYNNEI. 13 Jbeta primers and 60 Vbeta primers were used for the PCR. Libraries were prepared by immunoSEQ multiplex PCR; TCRdb keeps only in-frame clonotypes and omits some of them. There are just under 65,000 clones in the sample, with about a sixth held by the top ten. Turning to this clone: Its specificity is unknown.

Overall study results and limits: The authors enumerated 164 TCR beta chains as linked to cytomegalovirus. Segments of the TCR beta V type were, in most cases, productive about 87% or about 30% of the time in an earlier analysis. Upon later analysis, TCR association rates were observed to vary by HLA locus, being highest for DRB1 and lowest for HLA-C. In a later analysis, TCR beta V- and J-gene trimming showed a link to a missense DCLRE1C variant.

Material: PBMCs. This TCR came from a boy aged 5-17 years in good health and CMV-seronegative. The chain uses TRBV2 and TRBJ2-1; D remains unclear. This chain's CDR3 is CASSGSVSYNEQFF. The CDR3 DNA is TGTGCCAGCAGTGGCAGCGTCTCCTACAATGAGCAGTTCTTC.